A selection of T cell receptor beta chains follows, all from one sample in a study of blood T cell repertoires in COVID-19. The data were produced by immunoSEQ multiplex PCR, yet TCRdb's version contains in-frame clones alone and is incomplete. The sample has roughly 200,000 clones, about 88% seen once. The source material was peripheral blood. These receptor sequences come from a woman between 35 and 50 years old who had recovered from COVID-19. The CDR3 runs from the conserved cysteine through the conserved F or W. Fields, in order: V gene, J gene, clone size, D gene, CDR3 DNA, CDR3 protein. The D gene is left open where the match is weak. Not all rows give a size; the values are once, few, many and, for expanded clones, a class.

v_gene: TRBV6-5
j_gene: TRBJ2-5
abundance: NA
d_gene: NA
CDR3nt: TGTGCCAGCTACACACAAGAGACCCAGTACTTC
CDR3aa: CASYTQETQYF

v_gene: TRBV5-1
j_gene: TRBJ2-3
abundance: NA
d_gene: NA
CDR3nt: TGCGCCAGCAGCTTGTGGGGAGGCGTCACAGATACGCAGTATTTT
CDR3aa: CASSLWGGVTDTQYF

v_gene: TRBV12-5
j_gene: TRBJ2-5
abundance: once
d_gene: NA
CDR3nt: TGTGCTAGTGGTCCCTCAGGGGCCGCGGGAGAGACCCAGTACTTC
CDR3aa: CASGPSGAAGETQYF

v_gene: TRBV2
j_gene: TRBJ2-5
abundance: once
d_gene: NA
CDR3nt: TGTGCCAGCAGTGGTCTAGCAGCGGGCCAAGAGACCCAGTACTTC
CDR3aa: CASSGLAAGQETQYF

v_gene: TRBV5-4
j_gene: TRBJ1-6
abundance: few
d_gene: NA
CDR3nt: TGTGCCAGCAGCTTTGGGGGAGGTTCGATATATAATTCACCCCTCCACTTT
CDR3aa: CASSFGGGSIYNSPLHF

v_gene: TRBV4-3
j_gene: TRBJ1-2
abundance: NA
d_gene: NA
CDR3nt: TGCGCCAGCAGCCAGACAGCTTGGGACTATGGCTACACCTTC
CDR3aa: CASSQTAWDYGYTF

v_gene: TRBV2
j_gene: TRBJ2-1
abundance: NA
d_gene: TRBD2
CDR3nt: TGTGCCAGCGCGGTGGCGGGGGGCAGGAATGAGCAGTTCTTC
CDR3aa: CASAVAGGRNEQFF

v_gene: TRBV3-1/TRBV3-2
j_gene: TRBJ2-2
abundance: few
d_gene: TRBD2
CDR3nt: TGTGCCAGCAGCCGGGACTACGCGAACACCGGGGAGCTGTTTTTT
CDR3aa: CASSRDYANTGELFF

v_gene: TRBV6-2/TRBV6-3
j_gene: TRBJ2-7
abundance: NA
d_gene: TRBD2
CDR3nt: TGTGCCAGCAGTTACTCCCCAACTAGCGGGAGTATCAACGAGCAGTACTTC
CDR3aa: CASSYSPTSGSINEQYF

v_gene: TRBV18
j_gene: TRBJ2-3
abundance: NA
d_gene: TRBD2
CDR3nt: TGTGCCAGCTCCCCAAATCTAGCGGGAGACGGCACAGATACGCAGTATTTT
CDR3aa: CASSPNLAGDGTDTQYF

v_gene: TRBV12-2
j_gene: TRBJ2-1
abundance: NA
d_gene: NA
CDR3nt: TGTGCAAGTCGCTTAGTGCCAGGTGAGCAGTTCTTC
CDR3aa: CASRLVPGEQFF

v_gene: TRBV7-9
j_gene: TRBJ2-2
abundance: NA
d_gene: TRBD2
CDR3nt: TGTGCCAGCAGCTTCAGGACGGGAGGCGACACCGGGGAGCTGTTTTTT
CDR3aa: CASSFRTGGDTGELFF

v_gene: TRBV27
j_gene: TRBJ2-1
abundance: once
d_gene: TRBD2
CDR3nt: TGTGCCAGCAGTTTAACTAGCGGGCTCTACAATGAGCAGTTCTTC
CDR3aa: CASSLTSGLYNEQFF

v_gene: TRBV19
j_gene: TRBJ1-5
abundance: once
d_gene: NA
CDR3nt: TGTGCCAGTACTCCCGGGAAGCACACATCCAATCAGCCCCAGCATTTT
CDR3aa: CASTPGKHTSNQPQHF

v_gene: TRBV28
j_gene: TRBJ1-2
abundance: NA
d_gene: TRBD1
CDR3nt: TGTGCCAGCAGTCCCTACACTGGGGGGACAGGGGACTATGGCTACACCTTC
CDR3aa: CASSPYTGGTGDYGYTF

v_gene: TRBV24-1
j_gene: TRBJ2-7
abundance: NA
d_gene: TRBD1
CDR3nt: TGTGCCACCAGTGATTACACAGGGGACGAGCAGTACTTC
CDR3aa: CATSDYTGDEQYF

v_gene: TRBV30
j_gene: TRBJ2-5
abundance: NA
d_gene: TRBD2
CDR3nt: TGTGCCTGGAGGTCAGGACTAGCGGGAGGGCCCCAGTACTTC
CDR3aa: CAWRSGLAGGPQYF

v_gene: TRBV19
j_gene: TRBJ2-5
abundance: NA
d_gene: TRBD2
CDR3nt: TGTGCCAGTAGTGCACCCGGCACTAGCGGCATCGGGGAGACCCAGTACTTC
CDR3aa: CASSAPGTSGIGETQYF

v_gene: TRBV5-1
j_gene: TRBJ2-3
abundance: NA
d_gene: NA
CDR3nt: TGCGCCAGCAGCTTGAAGCCGGGTCGGGCAGATACGCAGTATTTT
CDR3aa: CASSLKPGRADTQYF

v_gene: TRBV19
j_gene: TRBJ2-4
abundance: NA
d_gene: TRBD1
CDR3nt: TGTGCCAGTAGTGATAGGGGGCAGGTCTACGGAAACATTCAGTACTTC
CDR3aa: CASSDRGQVYGNIQYF

v_gene: TRBV5-6
j_gene: TRBJ1-2
abundance: NA
d_gene: TRBD1
CDR3nt: TGTGCCAGCAGCCTCCTGGACAGGTCTAACTATGGCTACACCTTC
CDR3aa: CASSLLDRSNYGYTF

v_gene: TRBV27
j_gene: TRBJ2-1
abundance: NA
d_gene: TRBD2
CDR3nt: TGTGCCAGCAGTACAGGACTAGCGGGAGGATCCTACAATGAGCAGTTCTTC
CDR3aa: CASSTGLAGGSYNEQFF

v_gene: TRBV5-1
j_gene: TRBJ2-1
abundance: NA
d_gene: TRBD2
CDR3nt: TGCGCCAGCAGCTTGGCCATTTACAGCGGGAGTTTCAATGAGCAGTTCTTC
CDR3aa: CASSLAIYSGSFNEQFF

v_gene: TRBV5-4
j_gene: TRBJ1-2
abundance: NA
d_gene: TRBD1
CDR3nt: TGTGCCAGCAGCTTGGCCGGGGGAGAGGGGGCAAGTGGCTACACCTTC
CDR3aa: CASSLAGGEGASGYTF

v_gene: TRBV7-2
j_gene: TRBJ2-1
abundance: NA
d_gene: TRBD2
CDR3nt: TGTGCCAGCAGCTTTAGCGGGAGTATCTACAATGAGCAGTTCTTC
CDR3aa: CASSFSGSIYNEQFF

v_gene: TRBV27
j_gene: TRBJ2-7
abundance: NA
d_gene: NA
CDR3nt: TGTGCCAGCAGTTTCTGGGGCGGGAACGAGCAGTACTTC
CDR3aa: CASSFWGGNEQYF

v_gene: TRBV7-2
j_gene: TRBJ2-5
abundance: NA
d_gene: TRBD2
CDR3nt: TGTGCCAGCAGCTTAGCGGCTAGCGGGAGTGGGGAGACCCAGTACTTC
CDR3aa: CASSLAASGSGETQYF